This T cell receptor (beta chain) was recovered during a study of blood T cell repertoires in COVID-19. The CDR3 totals 14 residues. CDR1 and CDR2 (germline): WSHSY, SAAADI. Trimming removed 8 bases at V and 7 bases at J, with 18 bases between. The repertoire was sequenced with immunoSEQ multiplex PCR; TCRdb's copy has only in-frame clones and lacks some. The sample has over 120,000 clones; around 89% are singletons. This clone came up once. Sequencing was performed on peripheral blood. The TCR sequence derives from a man between 60 and 70 years old with active or convalescent COVID-19. The rearrangement joins TRBV10-2 to TRBJ2-1; possible D gene TRBD1, 5 bases. The CDR3 nucleotides read TGCGCCAGCTCAAAGCAGGGTGCTCTGAATGAGCAGTTCTTC. It specifies CASSKQGALNEQFF.